This T cell receptor (beta chain) was recovered during a study of T-cell reconstitution after alpha-beta-depleted transplantation in children. Library preparation (for TCRbeta) was performed with unique molecular identifiers. TCRdb reanalysed the PCR reads using MiXCR and keeps one entry per CDR3 protein. Of around 370,000 distinct CDR3 sequences in the sample, roughly 17% were seen once. This clonotype came up a few times. Its antigen is as yet unknown. CDR3 length: 17 residues. With 0 bases clipped from V and 1 base from J, the junction kept 6 bases outside the gene matches. From germline, CDR1 is SGHTA and CDR2 FQGNSA. Findings and caveats of the study: Reports say that about two months after transplant, the alpha-beta T cells came out of several hundred graft clones that had expanded. Recipient T cells and thymic progenitors that survived were the source of the high TCRbeta diversity seen at day 60 in some patients. Hyperexpanded clones declined; after one year, newly produced T cells mostly supplied diversity.

J is TRBJ1-5 and V is TRBV7-2, with 7 bases fitting TRBD1. Sequencing used PBMCs, mostly from graft donor cells, obtained 360 days after TCRalphabeta/CD19-depleted stem cell transplant. The sequence was obtained from a male patient between 2 and 10 years old who had a stem cell transplant for acute lymphoblastic leukemia, so the T cells may come from the graft donor. CDR3 residues: CASSLATGQASNQPQHF. DNA for the CDR3: TGTGCCAGCAGCTTAGCTACTGGACAGGCAAGCAATCAGCCCCAGCATTTT.